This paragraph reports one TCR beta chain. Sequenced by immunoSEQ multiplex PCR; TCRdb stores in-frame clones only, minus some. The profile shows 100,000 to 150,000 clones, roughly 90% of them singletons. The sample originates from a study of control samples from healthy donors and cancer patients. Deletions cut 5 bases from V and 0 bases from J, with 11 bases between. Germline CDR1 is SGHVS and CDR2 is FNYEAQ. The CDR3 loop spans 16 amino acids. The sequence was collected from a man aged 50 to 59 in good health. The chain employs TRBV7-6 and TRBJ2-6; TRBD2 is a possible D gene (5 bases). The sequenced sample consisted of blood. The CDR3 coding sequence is TGTGCCAGCAGCCACCGGAGGAGCTCTGGGGCCAACGTCCTGACTTTC. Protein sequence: CASSHRRSSGANVLTF.